This paragraph reports one T cell receptor beta chain. This clonotype appeared a single time. No cognate antigen has been identified for it. Within one base of it there is no much larger clone, and no base qualities were kept. One read amounts to weak evidence. RNA was extracted with the RNeasy kit and 0.5 to 1 ug was reverse transcribed using random hexamers. The immunoSEQ multiplex PCR assay, covering 54 Vbeta and 13 Jbeta segments, was used to amplify TCR beta CDR3 regions. Bias from PCR amplification was corrected by using a synthetic template baseline for primer optimization and for computational correction. In the original analysis: Only productive sequences were kept, with reads annotated to V, D and J genes according to IMGT and analyzed in immunoSEQ Analyzer. Clonality was computed as one minus Shannon entropy normalized by log2 of the number of productive unique sequences. For each patient and control, public and private clones were evaluated among the 100 most prevalent clones. A clone was defined as Susac-specific if it was absent from the healthy and MS cohorts, from some 980 published viral clones and from other ImmuneACCESS disease sequences. TCRdb applied fastp at Q25 and MiXCR to the public reads, then kept only in-frame beta chains. All rows with the same CDR3 protein become a single entry with the most common DNA and genes. In this record, the V and J calls reflect TCRdb's handling and not the investigators' own analysis. The sample has around 46,000 distinct CDR3 sequences on record, about 91% of them singletons. 0.41% of the sample lies in the top ten.

The sample is drawn from a study of CD8 T cells in Susac syndrome (dated by TCRdb to between 2018 and 2020). Notes on the research overall: The study used repertoire sequencing to test whether antigen drove CD8+ T cell activation and differentiation in Susac syndrome. CD8+ T cell repertoire clonality was compared between 12 healthy donors, approximately 14 Susac syndrome patients and around 15 multiple sclerosis patients.

From V the trimming removes 0 bases and from J it removes 5 bases, while the gene matches leave 4 bases of the junction unaccounted for. The germline V gene (reference sequence) yields MNHEY for CDR1 and SMNVEV for CDR2. From the cysteine through the phenylalanine, the CDR3 covers 16 amino acids. Only the CDR3 portion is preserved as DNA: 48 bases, with reading frame beginning at the first base. The paper as a whole reports these results and caveats: The TCR sequencing and HLA analysis was acknowledged to have included a relatively small number of individuals.

High-throughput TCR beta sequencing profiled peripheral blood CD8+ and CD4+ T cells from healthy donors, Susac syndrome patients and multiple sclerosis patients. The healthy donors served as controls matched for age and sex. Bulk CD8+ and CD4+ T cells were purified by magnetic negative isolation, whereas CD8+ TEMRA cells were enriched by FACS. Blood was collected in EDTA tubes and processed within 24 hours, with PBMCs isolated through density gradient centrifugation. PBMCs intended for TCR sequencing were cryopreserved in liquid nitrogen and were subsequently thawed in a 37 degrees C water bath. Purity of sorted or isolated CD4+, CD8+ and CD8+ TEMRA cells was at least 90%.

The receptor's source is a human donor in good health. Recombination connected TRBV27 to TRBJ2-1, and TRBD2 aligns with 10 junction nucleotides. Input material: CD8+ T cells from PBMCs. The encoded CDR3 is CASSLSASGRNNEQFF. The base sequence is TGTGCCAGCAGTTTATCAGCTAGCGGGAGAAACAATGAGCAGTTCTTC.